This T cell receptor beta chain comes out of a study of CD8 T cells in Susac syndrome. Notes on this clonotype: Its antigen is unknown.

Regarding the study as a whole: Expansion of clones was not seen in the CD4+ T cell repertoires of Susac syndrome.

The diagnostic criteria for definite or probable disease, as recently defined, were met by the patients with Susac syndrome. RNA, at about 0.5 to 1 ug, was reverse transcribed with random hexamers. MiXCR, applied by TCRdb to the immunoSEQ multiplex PCR reads, yields one record per CDR3 protein. The table includes 100,000 or so distinct CDR3 sequences, 85% to 95% detected once. This CDR3 is 16 amino acids long. The germline CDR1 and CDR2 sequences are SGHAT and FQNNGV. J gave up 2 bases and V 5 bases, and 8 bases lay outside the gene matches. The receptor comes from a human donor with Susac syndrome. The chain couples TRBV11-2 to TRBJ1-3; 8 bases are shared with TRBD1. Sequenced material: CD4+ T cells from PBMCs. CDR3 residues: CASSPRQGPPGNTIYF. DNA for the CDR3: TGTGCCAGCAGCCCCCGACAGGGGCCTCCTGGAAACACCATATATTTT.